The 11 T cell receptor beta chains given below trace back to one sample, sequenced in a study of cytomegalovirus exposure and HLA in healthy donors. PCR amplification relied on 60 Vbeta primers (plus 13 Jbeta primers). Sequencing was performed with immunoSEQ multiplex PCR; in TCRdb, only in-frame clones are kept and a portion is missing. The table shows about 100,000 clones, with about four fifths occurring only once. Sequencing was carried out using PBMCs. All receptors derive from a woman aged 40-49 years in good health and CMV-seronegative.

This rearrangement joins TRBV29-1 to TRBJ1-1; maybe TRBD1 (5 bases). The CDR3 has 15 residues. The germline V gene has CDR1 SQVTM and CDR2 ANQGSEA. V dropped 0 bases and J dropped 0 bases, with 11 bases sitting between them. The CDR3: CSVEDLGGMNTEAFF. The CDR3 DNA reads as TGCAGCGTTGAAGATCTGGGGGGGATGAACACTGAAGCTTTCTTT.

This clone was counted between two and nine times. V and J are TRBV7-9 and TRBJ2-7; 9 bases map to TRBD1. V shed 4 bases, J shed 4 bases, and the junction held 5 bases outside the gene matches. This CDR3 has 14 residues. CDR1 SEHNR and CDR2 FQNEAQ come from the germline V gene (reference sequence). CDR3 in amino acids: CASSWGQGPYEQYF. CDR3 bases: TGTGCCAGCAGCTGGGGACAGGGACCATACGAGCAGTACTTC.

The chain is built from TRBV9 and TRBJ2-5; 7 positions agree with TRBD2. The V and J ends lost 2 bases and 4 bases, in that order; junction bases with no gene match: 11. Germline lookup yields CDR1 SGDLS and CDR2 YYNGEE. This CDR3 contains 16 residues. The chain's CDR3 is CASSVRGGGLTETQYF. The CDR3 region has the DNA TGTGCCAGCAGCGTTCGTGGGGGGGGATTGACAGAGACCCAGTACTTC.

This clone was counted only a few times. The rearrangement links TRBV27 to TRBJ1-5; TRBD1 might be the D (5 bases). V dropped 6 bases and J dropped 3 bases, with 12 bases sitting between them. The CDR3 contains 14 residues. Germline lookup yields CDR1 MNHEY and CDR2 SMNVEV (reference sequence). The CDR3 DNA follows: TGTGCCAGCAGCCAAAAGGGGTACAATCAGCCCCAGCATTTT. Translated, it gives CASSQKGYNQPQHF.

J is TRBJ2-5 and V is TRBV27, with D possibly TRBD1 on 5 matching bases. The CDR3 length is 13 residues. Germline V CDR1 and CDR2: MNHEY, SMNVEV (reference sequence). The V gene lost 6 bases and the J gene lost 3 bases, with 11 bases spanning the gap. The CDR3 DNA reads TGTGCCAGCAGCGCGGACACGGAAGAGACCCAGTACTTC. This codes for CASSADTEETQYF.

The chain links TRBV6-1 to TRBJ2-7; possible D gene TRBD2, 7 bases. V was cut by 1 base and J by 1 base, with 20 bases left in between. This CDR3 is built from 18 residues. Per germline, CDR1 MNHNS and CDR2 SASEGT. For the CDR3, the DNA is TGTGCCAGCAGTGAAGGGGAGCACAGGGACGGGAGGTCCTACGAGCAGTACTTC. Translating gives CASSEGEHRDGRSYEQYF.

This sequence joins TRBV27 and TRBJ2-2; no clear D gene. Germline values: CDR1 MNHEY, CDR2 SMNVEV (reference sequence). CDR3 size: 14 residues. V was trimmed by 5 bases and J by 2 bases, leaving 9 bases between them. In DNA, the CDR3 is TGTGCCAGCAGTACGACAACAAACACCGGGGAGCTGTTTTTT. Its protein product is CASSTTTNTGELFF.

The gene calls are TRBV11-2 and TRBJ2-7; 7 bases map to TRBD2. CDR3 length equals 15 residues. V dropped 0 bases and J dropped 0; count of bases not matched to a gene: 2. Germline V gene data show CDR1 as SGHAT and CDR2 as FQNNGV. CDR3 nucleotide sequence: TGTGCCAGCAGCTTAGATAGCGGGTACTCCTACGAGCAGTACTTC. This sequence encodes CASSLDSGYSYEQYF.

This chain connects TRBV5-1 to TRBJ2-7; D uncertain. Germline V CDR1 and CDR2: SGHRS, YFSETQ. Trimming stripped 0 bases from V and 5 bases from J, with 15 bases between. The CDR3 consists of 15 residues. The CDR3 nucleotides are TGCGCCAGCAGCTTGGGGCAGGCCTTATTCAACGAGCAGTACTTC. It yields the protein CASSLGQALFNEQYF.

The rearrangement uses TRBV29-1 and TRBJ1-4; TRBD1 is a possible D gene (6 bases). The germline gives CDR1 SQVTM, CDR2 ANQGSEA. The germline V and J ends were trimmed by 7 bases and 5 bases, with 11 bases remaining between them. The CDR3 runs 12 residues. In nucleotides, the CDR3 is TGCAGCGCCAGAGGACAGAATGAAAAACTGTTTTTT. It is translated as CSARGQNEKLFF.

Only one count was recorded for this clone. The genes are TRBV11-2 and TRBJ2-3; 7 bases map to TRBD1. The CDR3 extends over 14 amino acids. Per the germline V gene, CDR1 is SGHAT and CDR2 is FQNNGV. V lost 5 bases, J lost 7 bases, and 9 bases stayed unmatched. DNA of the CDR3: TGTGCCAGCAGCCAAACCGCGACAGGGCATACGCAGTATTTT. Encoded protein: CASSQTATGHTQYF.